Each of the 29 T cell receptor beta chains below was sequenced from the same sample in a study of a mutant IDH1 vaccine in newly diagnosed glioma. These TCRs are of unknown antigen specificity. Stated time point: week 47, end of study. Every vaccination contained 300 ug of the mutant IDH1 20-mer peptide and was paired with topical imiquimod. Some clones are missing from TCRdb's copy, which holds only in-frame ones; the method was immunoSEQ multiplex PCR. The table has tens of thousands of clones, about 80% seen once. The specimen comprised PBMCs, sampled from a glioma patient whose treatment included an IDH1 peptide vaccine. These receptor sequences come from a man aged 18-30 years with glioma. Some clones in this sample may be carry-over from other donors' samples.

This sequence joins TRBV14 and TRBJ2-1, with D perhaps matching TRBD2 (5 bases). Germline V gene lookup returns CDR1 SGHDN and CDR2 FVKESK. The V and J ends lost 0 bases and 5 bases respectively, with 11 bases between them. The CDR3 extends over 15 amino acids. In nucleotides, the CDR3 is TGTGCCAGCAGCCAAGATGGGAAGCGGCACAATGAGCAGTTCTTC. The encoded protein is CASSQDGKRHNEQFF.

The gene calls are TRBV11-3 and TRBJ2-7; D is uncertain. Germline V gene sequence: CDR1 SGHNT, CDR2 YENEEA. The CDR3 contains 14 residues. With 3 bases removed from V and 5 bases from J, the gap between germline ends came to 14 bases. The CDR3 nucleotides read TGTGCCAGCAGCTTTGGAGACCCTCCGCACGAGCAGTACTTC. The encoded protein is CASSFGDPPHEQYF.

The chain uses TRBV4-3 and TRBJ2-2; no clear D gene. This CDR3 contains 15 residues. Germline V gives CDR1 LGHNA, CDR2 YSLEER. Trimming removed 4 bases from V and 0 bases from J, with 9 bases in between. CDR3 nucleotide sequence: TGCGCCAGCAGCCCCCGGACGGCGAACACCGGGGAGCTGTTTTTT. Its protein is CASSPRTANTGELFF.

This sequence joins TRBV10-2 and TRBJ1-2; D unclear. V lost 3 bases and J 9 bases, leaving 11 bases between the germline ends. Germline V CDR1 and CDR2: WSHSY, SAAADI. The CDR3 is 12 amino acids. The CDR3 reads CASSDPVGSYTF. CDR3 DNA: TGCGCCAGCAGTGATCCAGTCGGAAGCTACACCTTC.

The V and J genes are TRBV2 and TRBJ2-4; 9 nucleotides match TRBD1. The CDR3 loop spans 14 amino acids. The junction had 1 base not matched to a gene; V was cut back by 6 bases and J by 1 base. Germline lookup yields CDR1 SNHLY and CDR2 FYNNEI. CDR3 nucleotides: TGTGCCAGCAGCGGACAGGGGGCCAAAAACATTCAGTACTTC. This encodes CASSGQGAKNIQYF.

V and J are TRBV7-2 and TRBJ2-7; 8 bases agree with TRBD2. This CDR3 region has 15 residues. The J segment lost 3 bases and the V segment lost 1 base, leaving 5 bases of the junction unmatched. Germline V gene lookup returns CDR1 SGHTA and CDR2 FQGNSA. The CDR3 nucleotides are TGTGCCAGCAGCTTAGGTGGCGGGAGGAACTACGAGCAGTACTTC. Its translation: CASSLGGGRNYEQYF. Looking up the rest from reference TRBV7-2 and TRBJ2-7 gives the full variable domain: GAGVSQSPSNKVTEKGKDVELRCDPISGHTALYWYRQSLGQGLEFLIYFQGNSAPDKSGLPSDRFSAERTGGSVSTLTIQRTQQEDSAVYLCASSLGGGRNYEQYFGPGTRLTVT.

The chain recombines TRBV5-1 with TRBJ1-5; D perhaps matches TRBD1 (5 bases). The V and J ends lost 1 base and 6 bases respectively, with 11 bases between them. The CDR3 is 14 amino acids. Per the germline V gene, CDR1 is SGHRS and CDR2 is YFSETQ. In DNA, the CDR3 is TGCGCCAGCAGCTTGATGCAGGGAATTCAGCCCCAGCATTTT. Translated: CASSLMQGIQPQHF.

CDR3 protein: CASNLGAKGESNQPQHF. The CDR3 nucleotides read TGTGCCAGTAACCTGGGGGCCAAGGGAGAAAGCAATCAGCCCCAGCATTTT. The chain carries TRBV19 and TRBJ1-5, with D tentatively TRBD1 (6 bases). CDR3 length equals 17 residues. V lost 7 bases and J lost 1, with 20 bases in between. CDR1 is LNHDA, CDR2 SQIVND, per germline (reference sequence).

V is TRBV5-4 and J is TRBJ1-1, with D maybe TRBD1 (5 bases). Germline V lookup: CDR1 SGHNT, CDR2 YYREEE (reference sequence). V gave up 0 bases and J gave up 3 bases, with 12 bases separating them. The CDR3 totals 15 residues. DNA of the CDR3: TGTGCCAGCAGCTTGGAGTCAGGGAGCGACACTGAAGCTTTCTTT. Translated: CASSLESGSDTEAFF. The full variable domain, rest sourced from reference TRBV5-4 and TRBJ1-1, is ETGVTQSPTHLIKTRGQQVTLRCSSQSGHNTVSWYQQALGQGPQFIFQYYREEENGRGNFPPRFSGLQFPNYSSELNVNALELDDSALYLCASSLESGSDTEAFFGQGTRLTVV.

The chain couples TRBV5-6 to TRBJ1-6, with a possible D match to TRBD1 (5 bases). The CDR3 covers 14 residues. V lost 1 base and J 9 bases, leaving 11 bases between the germline ends. The germline gives CDR1 SGHDT, CDR2 YYEEEE. CDR3: CASSLWYGGSPLHF. In nucleotides, the CDR3 is TGTGCCAGCAGCTTGTGGTATGGGGGTTCACCCCTCCACTTT.

The genes are TRBV19 and TRBJ1-2; 8 bases are a match to TRBD1. CDR1 LNHDA and CDR2 SQIVND come from the germline V gene (reference sequence). Trimming cost V 6 bases and J 4 bases; bases outside gene matches: 4. The CDR3 is 13 amino acids. This CDR3 is CASSRQGSYGYTF. The DNA for the CDR3 is TGTGCCAGTAGCCGACAGGGGTCCTATGGCTACACCTTC. Looking up the rest from reference TRBV19 and TRBJ1-2 gives the full variable domain: DGGITQSPKYLFRKEGQNVTLSCEQNLNHDAMYWYRQDPGQGLRLIYYSQIVNDFQKGDIAEGYSVSREKKESFPLTVTSAQKNPTAFYLCASSRQGSYGYTFGSGTRLTVV.

This CDR3 reads CASSFTGGYGYTF. The CDR3 coding sequence is TGTGCCAGCAGTTTCACAGGGGGCTATGGCTACACCTTC. V and J are TRBV27 and TRBJ1-2, with 8 bases aligning to TRBD1. This CDR3 has 13 residues. V was clipped by 3 bases and J by 4 bases; unmatched bases: 1. CDR1 and CDR2 (germline): MNHEY, SMNVEV (reference sequence).

The chain has TRBV7-6 and TRBJ2-5; TRBD1 aligns across 9 bases. Germline V gene sequence: CDR1 SGHVS, CDR2 FNYEAQ. V dropped 2 bases and J dropped 2; count of bases not matched to a gene: 12. CDR3 size: 18 residues. In DNA, the CDR3 is TGTGCCAGCAGCTTAACATACACAGGGGGCCCTATTCAAGAGACCCAGTACTTC. It encodes CASSLTYTGGPIQETQYF.

This clone was picked up a small number of times. The chain links TRBV5-6 to TRBJ1-1; D not resolved. Trimming took 1 base from V and 5 from J, leaving 3 bases between them. CDR1 SGHDT and CDR2 YYEEEE come from the germline V gene. CDR3 length equals 11 residues. The CDR3 DNA reads TGTGCCAGCAGCTTGTTTACTGAAGCTTTCTTT. Protein sequence: CASSLFTEAFF. Complete variable domain (other parts from reference TRBV5-6 and TRBJ1-1): DAGVTQSPTHLIKTRGQQVTLRCSPKSGHDTVSWYQQALGQGPQFIFQYYEEEERQRGNFPDRFSGHQFPNYSSELNVNALLLGDSALYLCASSLFTEAFFGQGTRLTVV.

The rearrangement uses TRBV6-5 and TRBJ1-1; D may be TRBD1 (6 bases). The CDR3 is 14 amino acids. V lost 5 bases to trimming and J lost 1 base, with 11 bases between them. Germline loops: CDR1 MNHEY, CDR2 SVGAGI. CDR3 DNA: TGTGCCAGCAGTAGACAGGTAAAGAACACTGAAGCTTTCTTT. Amino acid sequence: CASSRQVKNTEAFF.

The J gene is TRBJ1-2, the V gene TRBV29-1; TRBD1 might be the D (6 bases). The V and J ends lost 5 bases and 5 bases respectively, with 18 bases between them. CDR3 length equals 14 residues. The germline CDR1 and CDR2 sequences are SQVTM and ANQGSEA. The CDR3 is CSVRRDTNLYGYTF. The CDR3 coding sequence is TGCAGCGTTCGCCGGGACACCAACCTGTATGGCTACACCTTC.

V usage is TRBV30 and J usage is TRBJ2-1; D not certain. The CDR3 covers 11 residues. The V and J ends lost 5 bases and 5 bases respectively, with 7 bases between them. Germline loops: CDR1 GTSNPN, CDR2 SVGIG (reference sequence). The CDR3 DNA sequence: TGTGCCTGGGGTAGAAACAATGAGCAGTTCTTC. This gives the protein CAWGRNNEQFF. The full variable domain, completed using reference TRBV30 and TRBJ2-1, is SQTIHQWPATLVQPVGSPLSLECTVEGTSNPNLYWYRQAAGRGLQLLFYSVGIGQISSEVPQNLSASRPQDRQFILSSKKLLLSDSGFYLCAWGRNNEQFFGPGTRLTVL.

The rearrangement links TRBV9 to TRBJ2-1; unclear D gene. The V end was cut by 0 bases, the J end by 1 base, with 11 bases between. Germline V gene sequence: CDR1 SGDLS, CDR2 YYNGEE. The CDR3 totals 16 residues. The CDR3, as DNA: TGTGCCAGCAGCGTAGTCCCTACGGGTTCCTACAATGAGCAGTTCTTC. Amino acids: CASSVVPTGSYNEQFF.

This chain connects TRBV6-6 to TRBJ1-2, with 9 bases identical to TRBD1. After removal of 2 bases from V and 6 bases from J, the junction contained 4 bases not matched to a gene. CDR1 and CDR2 (germline): MNHNY, SVGAGI (reference sequence). The CDR3 runs to 14 residues. CDR3 sequence: CASSYQRTGDGYTF. The CDR3 nucleotides read TGTGCCAGCAGTTACCAACGGACAGGGGATGGCTACACCTTC.

A few counts support this clone. This sequence joins TRBV7-9 and TRBJ1-4, with D unresolved. The V gene's germline CDR1 is SEHNR and CDR2 FQNEAQ (reference sequence). Trimming cost V 6 bases and J 2 bases, with 13 bases left between them. The CDR3 has 15 residues. The CDR3 sequence is CASSFGPSTNEKLFF. The CDR3 bases are TGTGCCAGCAGTTTTGGACCGAGCACTAATGAAAAACTGTTTTTT.

The chain employs TRBV4-3 and TRBJ1-4; no clear D. Germline lookup yields CDR1 LGHNA and CDR2 YSLEER. The CDR3 is made up of 15 amino acids. The germline V and J ends were trimmed by 3 bases and 5 bases, with 13 bases remaining between them. DNA for the CDR3: TGCGCCAGCAGCCAGGCTACGCTCTTAAATGAAAAACTGTTTTTT. This gives the protein CASSQATLLNEKLFF.

V gene TRBV13 combines with J gene TRBJ1-1; no reliable D call. V was shortened by 0 bases and J by 11 bases, with 10 bases between the two germline ends. This CDR3 has 12 amino acids. The V gene's germline CDR1 is PRHDT and CDR2 FYEKMQ (reference sequence). CDR3 region: CASSLGGLGAFF. The CDR3 region has the DNA TGTGCCAGCAGCTTAGGAGGGCTGGGGGCTTTCTTT.

The chain couples TRBV30 to TRBJ1-2, with a possible D match to TRBD1 (6 bases). Germline assignment: CDR1 GTSNPN and CDR2 SVGIG (reference sequence). The ends were cut back, 2 bases at V and 13 bases at J, with 14 bases in the middle. This CDR3 region has 11 residues. The CDR3 bases are TGTGCCTGGAGTTTAGAGACAGGCCCCACCTTC. Translation: CAWSLETGPTF.

This chain connects TRBV5-1 to TRBJ2-7; tentatively, D is TRBD1 (6 bases). The CDR3 is 14 residues long. Germline loops: CDR1 SGHRS, CDR2 YFSETQ. Between the trimmed V and J ends, which lost 3 bases and 2 bases, there was a span of 12 bases. The CDR3 DNA follows: TGCGCCAGCAGCTCCACAGGGCCTGCCTACGAGCAGTACTTC. Translation: CASSSTGPAYEQYF.

V usage is TRBV4-1 and J usage is TRBJ2-1, with D uncertain. In germline, CDR1 is MGHRA, CDR2 YSYEKL. This CDR3 is 15 amino acids long. The V end lost 0 bases, the J end lost 4 bases, and 10 bases lay between the germline ends. In nucleotides, the CDR3 is TGCGCCAGCAGCCAAGATCACGGCCAGTACAATGAGCAGTTCTTC. The encoded protein is CASSQDHGQYNEQFF.

This clone appeared a single time. The V call is TRBV4-3, the J call TRBJ2-2; TRBD2 agrees at 9 bases. V shed 0 bases and J 5 bases; nucleotides not matched to a gene: 4. The germline gives CDR1 LGHNA, CDR2 YSLEER. The CDR3 loop spans 16 amino acids. This CDR3 is CASSQDAAGGTGELFF. CDR3 coding DNA: TGCGCCAGCAGCCAAGATGCAGCGGGGGGAACCGGGGAGCTGTTTTTT.

This rearrangement joins TRBV5-1 to TRBJ2-3; D may be TRBD2 (5 bases). The CDR3 consists of 14 residues. V gave up 3 bases and J gave up 6 bases, with 14 bases separating them. Germline-derived CDR1 and CDR2 are SGHRS and YFSETQ. The CDR3 DNA follows: TGCGCCAGCAGCTCACGACTACGGTACGATACGCAGTATTTT. Amino acids: CASSSRLRYDTQYF.

CDR3 nucleotides: TGTGCCATCAGCCCGGACAAGAACACTGAAGCTTTCTTT. This sequence encodes CAISPDKNTEAFF. The chain combines TRBV10-3 with TRBJ1-1; perhaps TRBD1 as D (5 bases). Trimming pared 6 bases from V and 1 base from J, leaving 9 bases between. Germline CDR1 reads ENHRY; CDR2 reads SYGVKD. The CDR3 consists of 13 residues.

This chain connects TRBV5-1 to TRBJ2-7; 7 nucleotides align to TRBD1. The V and J ends lost 0 bases and 5 bases, in that order; junction bases with no gene match: 5. In germline, CDR1 is SGHRS, CDR2 YFSETQ. The CDR3 length is 14 residues. The CDR3 nucleotides are TGCGCCAGCAGCTTGGTAAGGGGGCAGGACGAGCAGTACTTC. This encodes CASSLVRGQDEQYF.